This paragraph reports one T cell receptor beta chain. In the original processing: It was from reference gene primer amplification that nucleated cell counts were estimated. TCRdb's table, derived via immunoSEQ multiplex PCR, lists solely in-frame clones and lacks some. The DNA was the basis for D and trimming; V, J and clone size are from that table. The repertoire consists of fewer than 140,000 clones, with over 70% occurring once and the leading ten covering around 0.92%. The source of the sample is a study of blood T cell repertoires in COVID-19. Looking at the study overall: Acute and convalescent COVID-19 samples came from the United States, Italy and Spain. Sources were T cells, B-cell-depleted T cells, or PBMCs; the material itself was cDNA or gDNA.

Trimming cost V 5 bases and J 4 bases; bases outside gene matches: 4. Germline CDR1 and CDR2: SGHTA and FQGNSA. CDR3 length: 15 amino acids. The TCR sequence derives from a human donor with acute or convalescent COVID-19. The donor label of this sample is uncertain. The sequencing sample was made of peripheral blood. This chain joins TRBV7-2 and TRBJ2-7, with TRBD2 identical over 14 bases. CDR3 loop: CASSRTSGGLYEQYF. CDR3 coding DNA: TGTGCCAGCAGCCGGACTAGCGGGGGGCTATACGAGCAGTACTTC.